The rows below give T cell receptor beta chains drawn from one sample of a study of T cell responses to AZD1222 COVID-19 vaccine. Sequenced by immunoSEQ multiplex PCR; TCRdb stores in-frame clones only, minus some. The sample lists roughly 95,000 clones, approximately 90% occurring once. Sequences were derived from peripheral blood, sampled 28 days after the second AZD1222 dose. The receptors derive from an adult who received the AZD1222 COVID-19 vaccine. Both conserved end residues are part of each CDR3. D genes are given only for firm matches. Clone sizes are given selectively: once, few, many, or a class where the clone is expanded.

J gene | clone size | D gene | V gene | CDR3 DNA | CDR3 protein
TRBJ1-6 | . | TRBD1 | TRBV5-6 | TGTGCCAGCAGCTTCCGAGCAGGGGGCTCCGGTTCACCCCTCCACTTT | CASSFRAGGSGSPLHF
TRBJ1-4 | . | . | TRBV9 | TGTGCCAGCAGCGTACAGGGATCTAATGAAAAACTGTTTTTT | CASSVQGSNEKLFF
TRBJ1-6 | once | . | TRBV12-3/TRBV12-4 | TGTGCCAGCAGTTTGACAACCAATTCACCCCTCCACTTT | CASSLTTNSPLHF
TRBJ2-1 | once | TRBD1 | TRBV19 | TGTGCCAGTAGCGTCAGGGGGACCTACAATGAGCAGTTCTTC | CASSVRGTYNEQFF
TRBJ2-2 | . | . | TRBV5-1 | TGCGCCAGCAGCATACATGACGGGGAGCTGTTTTTT | CASSIHDGELFF
TRBJ2-3 | . | TRBD2 | TRBV18 | TGTGCCAGCTCACCAACGGGACTAGCGGGGGCTGACGATACGCAGTATTTT | CASSPTGLAGADDTQYF
TRBJ1-1 | . | . | TRBV6-6 | TGTGCCAGCAGGAATACGGGTCAGGGAGCCAACACTGAAGCTTTCTTT | CASRNTGQGANTEAFF
TRBJ1-5 | . | . | TRBV12-3/TRBV12-4 | TGTGCGTCCCAGTCCCATAGCAATCAGCCCCAGCATTTT | CASQSHSNQPQHF
TRBJ1-1 | few | . | TRBV19 | TGTGCCAGTAGTATGAAAGGAGGCACTGAAGCTTTCTTT | CASSMKGGTEAFF
TRBJ2-1 | few | . | TRBV15 | TGTGCCACCAGCAGAGATCTCTCCAGAGTACCCAATGAGCAGTTCTTC | CATSRDLSRVPNEQFF
TRBJ1-2 | once | . | TRBV4-1 | TGCGCCAGCAGCCAAGAGTCCCAGGGGAGAGGCTACACCTTC | CASSQESQGRGYTF
TRBJ1-1 | . | . | TRBV9 | TGTGCCAGCAGCGTAGAGGTAGAGGGCAAAGCTTTCTTT | CASSVEVEGKAFF
TRBJ1-1 | . | TRBD1 | TRBV7-2 | TGTGCCAGCAGAACGTCAGGGGGCAGGGGCACTGAAGCTTTCTTT | CASRTSGGRGTEAFF